These T cell receptor beta chains were read from a single sample in a study of control samples from healthy donors and cancer patients. Using immunoSEQ multiplex PCR, the repertoire was profiled, and TCRdb retains in-frame clones only, with some absent. Of 30,000 to 35,000 clones listed, approximately 94% are singletons. The sample consisted of blood. These receptors originate from a man aged 55-75 years in good health. Each CDR3 is given with its conserved first and last residue. The D gene is left open where the match is weak. Expanded clones are given a class, and other clones once, few, many or no size at all.

v_gene	abundance	d_gene	j_gene	CDR3nt	CDR3aa
TRBV6-5	.	.	TRBJ1-2	TGTGCCAGCAGTACCGTAGGAGATGGCTACACCTTC	CASSTVGDGYTF
TRBV7-9	.	TRBD1	TRBJ2-3	TGTGCCAGCAGCCCGGGACAGGGAAGGACAGATACGCAGTATTTT	CASSPGQGRTDTQYF
TRBV5-6	.	.	TRBJ1-2	TGTGCCAGCAGCTTACAACAGGGAAACTATGGCTACACCTTC	CASSLQQGNYGYTF
TRBV6-5	.	.	TRBJ1-1	TGTGCCAGCAGTTACAGCCGGAGGAACACTGAAGCTTTCTTT	CASSYSRRNTEAFF
TRBV6-5	.	.	TRBJ2-7	TGTGCCAGCAGTTACGACGGTTCTTCCTACGAGCAGTACTTC	CASSYDGSSYEQYF
TRBV18	.	TRBD1	TRBJ1-5	TGTGCCAGCTCCCCCGGGACAGGGGGTATCAATCAGCCCCAGCATTTT	CASSPGTGGINQPQHF
TRBV7-8	.	.	TRBJ1-1	TGTGCCAGCAGGTCTCTCAGGGCCGAGAACACTGAAGCTTTCTTT	CASRSLRAENTEAFF
TRBV5-8	.	TRBD2	TRBJ2-3	TGTGCCAGCAGCTTGGGAATTCCGGGGGGTAGCACAGATACGCAGTATTTT	CASSLGIPGGSTDTQYF
TRBV19	.	TRBD1	TRBJ2-7	TGTGCCACTAGTGACAGGGGGCTTACCTACGAGCAGTACTTC	CATSDRGLTYEQYF
TRBV6-5	once	.	TRBJ1-1	TGTGCCAGCAGAATTAGACAGGACCCGAACACTGAAGCTTTCTTT	CASRIRQDPNTEAFF
TRBV7-9	.	.	TRBJ2-5	TGTGCCAGCAGCTTAGCTGGGAGCGGGGAGACCCAGTACTTC	CASSLAGSGETQYF
TRBV6-5	.	TRBD1	TRBJ1-2	TGTGCCAGCGGAAGGACAGGGGATGGGGGCTACACCTTC	CASGRTGDGGYTF
TRBV30	.	TRBD1	TRBJ1-5	TGTGCCTGGAGCCGCGACAGGGCAAGCAATCAGCCCCAGCATTTT	CAWSRDRASNQPQHF
TRBV9	.	.	TRBJ1-3	TGTGCCAGCAGCGTACCGTCCGACACCATATATTTT	CASSVPSDTIYF
TRBV7-2	.	TRBD2	TRBJ2-7	TGTGCCAGCAGCCCCGGCGGGGGGGGCGCCTACGAGCAGTACTTC	CASSPGGGGAYEQYF
TRBV5-1	.	.	TRBJ2-7	TGCGCCAGCAGCTTTAATAAGGGGAGCTCCTACGAGCAGTACTTC	CASSFNKGSSYEQYF
TRBV9	.	.	TRBJ2-2	TGTGCCAGCAGCGTAGGGTTAGGATCCGGGGAGCTGTTTTTT	CASSVGLGSGELFF
TRBV5-5	.	.	TRBJ1-2	TGTGCCAGCAGCGGGGGACCGGACTATGGCTACACCTTC	CASSGGPDYGYTF
TRBV19	.	TRBD1	TRBJ2-3	TGTGCCAGCCGGACAGGGGTCACAGATACGCAGTATTTT	CASRTGVTDTQYF
TRBV5-1	once	TRBD2	TRBJ2-3	TGCGCCAGCAGCGAGGGTCTAGCGGGGACAGATACGCAGTATTTT	CASSEGLAGTDTQYF
TRBV10-1	.	.	TRBJ1-5	TGCGCCAGCAGTGCTAGTTTCGATCAGCCCCAGCATTTT	CASSASFDQPQHF